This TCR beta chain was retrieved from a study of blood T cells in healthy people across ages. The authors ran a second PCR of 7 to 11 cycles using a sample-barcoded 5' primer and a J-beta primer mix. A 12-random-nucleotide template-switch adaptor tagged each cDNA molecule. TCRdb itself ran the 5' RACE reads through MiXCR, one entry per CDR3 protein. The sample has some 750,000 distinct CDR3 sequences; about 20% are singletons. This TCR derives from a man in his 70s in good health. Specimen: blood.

The CDR3: CASSSGTHSQETQYF. CDR3 bases: TGTGCCAGCAGCTCCGGGACACATTCCCAAGAGACCCAGTACTTC. This chain joins TRBV7-9 and TRBJ2-5, with a possible D match to TRBD1 (6 bases). V was clipped by 4 bases and J by 1 base, with 13 bases between them. Looked up from germline, CDR1 is SEHNR and CDR2 is FQNEAQ (reference sequence). The CDR3 loop spans 15 amino acids.